One sample yielded the 30 T cell receptor beta chains listed below, sequenced in a study of vaccination and CD4 T cells after COVID-19. These receptors lack a known antigen. Sample treatment: approximately 9-day PBMC culture with coronavirus spike peptide pools or control peptides (ViraFEST assay). CD4+ T cells that had been cultured provided DNA sequenced with the Oncomine TCR Beta short-read assay. From the PCR reads, TCRdb called clonotypes with MiXCR, one entry per CDR3 protein. The data contain 13,000 to 15,000 distinct CDR3 sequences, just over 20% of them singletons. This material consisted of CD4+ T cells from blood, cultured in vitro, taken before SARS-CoV-2 vaccination. These receptor sequences come from a human donor who received a COVID-19 vaccine.

This clonotype was detected only a few times. The rearrangement joins TRBV29-1 to TRBJ1-2; D is undetermined. V lost 7 bases, J lost 3 bases, and 12 bases lay in between. The CDR3 spans 12 residues. Germline V lookup: CDR1 SQVTM, CDR2 ANQGSEA. The CDR3 nucleotides read TGCAGCGCGACGGGTCTCGACTATGGCTACACCTTC. It specifies CSATGLDYGYTF.

This sequence joins TRBV10-3 and TRBJ1-1, with D perhaps matching TRBD1 (6 bases). The V gene's germline CDR1 is ENHRY and CDR2 SYGVKD. V lost 6 bases and J 4 bases, leaving 15 bases between the germline ends. The CDR3 runs to 14 residues. CDR3 loop: CAIREGVPGTEAFF. The CDR3 coding sequence is TGTGCCATCAGGGAGGGGGTGCCCGGCACTGAAGCTTTCTTT.

This chain connects TRBV12-3 or TRBV12-4 to TRBJ2-3, with 8 bases that match TRBD1. The V gene end was trimmed by 7 bases and the J gene end by 4 bases; junction bases not matched to a gene: 4. The CDR3 extends over 13 amino acids. This CDR3 reads CASTRTGPDTQYF. CDR3 DNA sequence: TGTGCCAGCACTCGGACAGGGCCAGATACGCAGTATTTT.

There are a few counts of this clonotype. The gene calls are TRBV20-1 and TRBJ2-1, with a weak D call TRBD2 (6 bases). The germline V gene has CDR1 DFQATT and CDR2 SNEGSKA (reference sequence). The CDR3 consists of 15 residues. Trimming took 1 base from V and 9 from J, leaving 19 bases between them. The CDR3 nucleotides read TGCAGTGCTAGAGGAGTGGCGGAGGGGCTAGGTGAGCAGTTCTTC. Protein sequence: CSARGVAEGLGEQFF.

This clonotype was detected only a few times. The chain carries TRBV20-1 and TRBJ1-1; weak D call: TRBD1 (5 bases). The V end was cut by 6 bases, the J end by 8 bases, with 10 bases between. There are 10 residues in the CDR3. Germline V gene data show CDR1 as DFQATT and CDR2 as SNEGSKA (reference sequence). CDR3 DNA sequence: TGCAGTGCCCACAACAGGGAAGCTTTCTTT. Translated: CSAHNREAFF.

The CDR3 loop reads CASRPRAGANVLTF. CDR3 sequence (DNA): TGTGCCAGCAGGCCTAGGGCAGGGGCCAACGTCCTGACTTTC. J is TRBJ2-6 and V is TRBV6-1; no firm D call. Trimming removed 6 bases from V and 4 bases from J, with 10 bases in between. CDR3 size: 14 residues. Germline loops: CDR1 MNHNS, CDR2 SASEGT.

The chain couples TRBV5-6 to TRBJ1-2; D is unclear. This CDR3 contains 15 residues. V was trimmed by 0 bases and J by 2 bases, leaving 11 bases between them. From germline, CDR1 is SGHDT and CDR2 YYEEEE. In DNA, the CDR3 is TGTGCCAGCAGCTTGGACTATTCAAGCAACTATGGCTACACCTTC. Translating gives CASSLDYSSNYGYTF. The entire variable domain, with the rest obtained from reference TRBV5-6 and TRBJ1-2, is as follows: DAGVTQSPTHLIKTRGQQVTLRCSPKSGHDTVSWYQQALGQGPQFIFQYYEEEERQRGNFPDRFSGHQFPNYSSELNVNALLLGDSALYLCASSLDYSSNYGYTFGSGTRLTVV.

This clonotype was recorded a few times. V usage is TRBV5-1 and J usage is TRBJ2-5; a weak D match, TRBD2 (5 bases). CDR1 and CDR2 from the germline V gene are SGHRS and YFSETQ. Trimming cost V 0 bases and J 4 bases, with 13 bases left between them. The CDR3 spans 15 residues. Here the CDR3 DNA reads TGCGCCAGCAGCTTGGTAGCGCGTCTCGGAGAGACCCAGTACTTC. This encodes CASSLVARLGETQYF.

The chain joins TRBV18 to TRBJ1-1; D not certain. This CDR3 is built from 13 residues. Germline CDR1 is KGHSH and CDR2 is LQKENI. V was pared by 2 bases and J by 2 bases, with 6 bases between. The CDR3 is CASSPRENTEAFF. As DNA, the CDR3 is TGTGCCAGCTCACCAAGGGAAAACACTGAAGCTTTCTTT.

The chain is built from TRBV5-1 and TRBJ2-5; 8 nucleotides agree with TRBD1. Germline-derived CDR1 and CDR2 are SGHRS and YFSETQ. The junction had 4 bases not matched to a gene; V was cut back by 2 bases and J by 1 base. The CDR3 has 15 amino acids. The CDR3: CASSLPTGAQETQYF. The CDR3 DNA follows: TGCGCCAGCAGCTTACCGACAGGGGCCCAAGAGACCCAGTACTTC.

The chain employs TRBV30 and TRBJ2-4, with a weak D call TRBD1 (5 bases). Per the germline V gene, CDR1 is GTSNPN and CDR2 is SVGIG (reference sequence). With 1 base removed from V and 5 bases from J, the gap between germline ends came to 9 bases. This CDR3 has 13 amino acids. CDR3 DNA sequence: TGTGCCTGGAGTGATGGGGCCGAAAACATTCAGTACTTC. Protein sequence: CAWSDGAENIQYF.

In its sample, this clonotype was seen a few times. The V call is TRBV12-3 or TRBV12-4, the J call TRBJ1-5; perhaps TRBD1 as D (5 bases). Trimming pared 5 bases from V and 3 bases from J, leaving 8 bases between. CDR3 length: 13 residues. CDR3 sequence reads: CASSDSNNQPQHF. The CDR3 nucleotides are TGTGCCAGCAGTGACAGTAACAATCAGCCCCAGCATTTT.

The chain carries TRBV5-1 and TRBJ2-5; TRBD1 might be the D (6 bases). The germline V and J ends were trimmed by 2 bases and 2 bases, with 13 bases remaining between them. This CDR3 comprises 15 residues. CDR1 is SGHRS and CDR2 is YFSETQ in the germline V gene. The CDR3 reads CASSLKTGSQETQYF. DNA for the CDR3: TGCGCCAGCAGCTTAAAGACAGGTTCACAAGAGACCCAGTACTTC.

The chain carries TRBV2 and TRBJ1-4; weak D call: TRBD1 (5 bases). Germline CDR1 reads SNHLY; CDR2 reads FYNNEI. This CDR3 comprises 14 residues. Trimming removed 7 bases from V and 3 bases from J, with 12 bases in between. CDR3 in DNA: TGTGCCAGCAATTCCGGGACGGCTAATGAAAAACTGTTTTTT. Protein sequence: CASNSGTANEKLFF.

The rearrangement links TRBV5-6 to TRBJ2-3; the D is unclear. The V end lost 3 bases, the J end lost 5 bases, and 13 bases lay between the germline ends. CDR1 and CDR2 (germline): SGHDT, YYEEEE. The CDR3 loop spans 14 amino acids. DNA of the CDR3: TGTGCCAGCAGCTCCGCTCCTTCCAGAGATACGCAGTATTTT. Amino acids: CASSSAPSRDTQYF.

This clonotype was recorded a few times. The chain carries TRBV21-1 and TRBJ1-2; TRBD1 is the table's D call and was not checked against the DNA. TRBV21-1 is marked as a pseudogene. This CDR3 region has 17 residues. The CDR3 DNA reads as TGTGCCAGCAGCCAGACAGCCAACAGGTTCGACCTGGGGGGCTACACCTTC. This sequence encodes CASSQTANRFDLGGYTF.

The rearrangement links TRBV12-5 to TRBJ1-6, with unresolved D. Deletions cut 1 base from V and 14 bases from J, with 15 bases between. Germline-derived CDR1 and CDR2 are LGHNT and FRNRAP. The CDR3 totals 14 residues. The CDR3 loop is CASGLESTVGSLHF. DNA for the CDR3: TGTGCTAGTGGTTTGGAATCAACGGTGGGGTCCCTCCACTTT.

The genes are TRBV5-6 and TRBJ2-5; the D is unclear. Germline assignment: CDR1 SGHDT and CDR2 YYEEEE. This CDR3 is built from 14 residues. Trimming pared 0 bases from V and 5 bases from J, leaving 11 bases between. The chain's CDR3 is CASSLDPIGETQYF. The CDR3, as DNA: TGTGCCAGCAGCTTGGATCCGATTGGGGAGACCCAGTACTTC. Together with reference TRBV5-6 and TRBJ2-5, the CDR3 gives the full variable domain: DAGVTQSPTHLIKTRGQQVTLRCSPKSGHDTVSWYQQALGQGPQFIFQYYEEEERQRGNFPDRFSGHQFPNYSSELNVNALLLGDSALYLCASSLDPIGETQYFGPGTRLLVL.

Concerning this clonotype: A junction boundary mismatches the germline segment, possibly from a read error. DNA for the CDR3: TGTGCCAGCACAAGAGGAAGGACAGGGAATACCTATAATTCAGCCCTCCACTTT. This encodes CASTRGRTGNTYNSALHF. The V gene is TRBV6-1, the J gene TRBJ1-6; 8 bases match TRBD1. In germline, CDR1 is MNHNS, CDR2 SASEGT. CDR3 length: 18 amino acids.

This chain links TRBV25-1 with TRBJ2-5, with 7 bases fitting TRBD2. The CDR3 is 13 amino acids. The V gene end was trimmed by 6 bases and the J gene end by 5 bases; junction bases not matched to a gene: 6. From germline, CDR1 is MGHDK and CDR2 SYGVNS. The CDR3 coding sequence is TGTGCCAGCAGCGTCCTGGGGGGGGAGACCCAGTACTTC. Translation gives CASSVLGGETQYF.

The chain has TRBV20-1 and TRBJ2-5, with D unclear. Germline V lookup: CDR1 DFQATT, CDR2 SNEGSKA (reference sequence). This CDR3 contains 12 residues. Trimming shortened V by 1 base and J by 4 bases, and 7 bases separated the two germline ends. The CDR3, as DNA: TGCAGTGCTAGAGGACCTACAGAGACCCAGTACTTC. As protein: CSARGPTETQYF.

Here the CDR3 DNA reads TGTGCCAGTAGTAATCTAGCTAGAAACACCGGGGAGCTGTTTTTT. This sequence encodes CASSNLARNTGELFF. The genes are TRBV19 and TRBJ2-2, with D maybe TRBD2 (5 bases). The CDR3 loop spans 15 amino acids. V was pared by 4 bases and J by 2 bases, with 11 bases between. Germline V gene data show CDR1 as LNHDA and CDR2 as SQIVND (reference sequence).

J is TRBJ1-4 and V is TRBV5-1, with D possibly TRBD1 on 5 matching bases. Trimming took off 3 bases at V and 5 bases at J, with 20 bases between the two ends. Germline assignment: CDR1 SGHRS and CDR2 YFSETQ. This CDR3 spans 17 amino acids. Here the CDR3 reads CASSYGAGLLGNEKLFF. The CDR3 region has the DNA TGCGCCAGCAGCTATGGGGCCGGGCTTTTGGGGAATGAAAAACTGTTTTTT.

The CDR3 sequence is CASSRTAGETQYF. As DNA, the CDR3 is TGTGCCAGCAGTCGGACTGCCGGGGAGACCCAGTACTTC. V gene TRBV5-4 combines with J gene TRBJ2-5; possible D gene TRBD2, 5 bases. CDR1 SGHNT and CDR2 YYREEE come from the germline V gene (reference sequence). The CDR3 extends over 13 amino acids. Deletions cut 5 bases from V and 5 bases from J, with 13 bases between.

Only a few counts were recorded for this clonotype. This chain connects TRBV7-2 to TRBJ1-2; 8 bases are shared with TRBD1. V lost 1 base and J lost 3; bases outside the gene matches: 4. This CDR3 is 15 amino acids long. Germline CDR1 and CDR2: SGHTA and FQGNSA. CDR3 bases: TGTGCCAGCAGCTTAGATACAGGGGGTTACTATGGCTACACCTTC. Residues: CASSLDTGGYYGYTF.

Only a few counts were recorded for this clonotype. The chain carries TRBV18 and TRBJ1-1; D unclear. The germline CDR1 and CDR2 sequences are KGHSH and LQKENI. Trimming removed 4 bases from V and 3 bases from J, with 12 bases in between. This CDR3 is 14 amino acids long. The CDR3: CASSLGILDTEAFF. The CDR3 region has the DNA TGTGCCAGCTCACTGGGGATTTTGGACACTGAAGCTTTCTTT.

The chain couples TRBV18 to TRBJ2-1, with 16 bases identical to TRBD2. Trimming cost V 0 bases and J 4 bases; bases outside gene matches: 0. CDR3 size: 17 residues. Germline V gene sequence: CDR1 KGHSH, CDR2 LQKENI. The CDR3 here is CASSPPGLAGGYNEQFF. The DNA of the CDR3 is TGTGCCAGCTCACCACCGGGACTAGCGGGGGGGTACAATGAGCAGTTCTTC.

This rearrangement joins TRBV11-2 to TRBJ2-1, with 7 bases matching TRBD2. J lost 5 bases, V lost 0 bases, and 1 base had no gene match. This CDR3 is 14 amino acids long. Germline CDR1 is SGHAT and CDR2 is FQNNGV. In DNA, the CDR3 is TGTGCCAGCAGCTTAGATCGGGGGGACAATGAGCAGTTCTTC. It is translated as CASSLDRGDNEQFF.

This clonotype was counted a few times. The gene calls are TRBV28 and TRBJ1-2; D might be TRBD1 (5 bases). In germline, CDR1 is MDHEN, CDR2 SYDVKM. V was shortened by 5 bases and J by 1 base, with 11 bases between the two germline ends. CDR3 length equals 14 residues. The CDR3 loop reads CASSAGTVNYGYTF. The DNA for the CDR3 is TGTGCCAGCAGTGCTGGGACGGTTAACTATGGCTACACCTTC.

This clonotype was seen only a few times. This chain links TRBV6-2 or TRBV6-3 with TRBJ2-3; D unresolved. The CDR3 loop spans 15 amino acids. The V end lost 2 bases, the J end lost 0 bases, and 9 bases lay between the germline ends. Germline CDR1 is MNHEY and CDR2 is SVGEGT. CDR3 sequence reads: CASSYGGVSTDTQYF. The DNA for the CDR3 is TGTGCCAGCAGTTACGGTGGGGTAAGCACAGATACGCAGTATTTT.